This TCR beta chain emerged from a study of blood T cell repertoires in COVID-19. Study information: Acute and convalescent COVID-19 samples came from the United States, Italy and Spain. PBMCs, B-cell-depleted T cells, or T cells were the source of the cDNA or gDNA that made up the material.

Trimming left V 1 base short and J 1 base short, with 7 bases between. Per germline, CDR1 SGHTA and CDR2 FQGNSA. CDR3 size: 14 residues. In the authors' workflow: Reference gene primer amplification gave estimated nucleated cell counts. Repertoires were generated with immunoSEQ multiplex PCR, while TCRdb's copy carries only in-frame clones and drops some. That table supplies the V and J calls and clone size; D and trimming were determined from the DNA. The sample lists about 170,000 clones; over 80% were seen once. Followed over time, Seattle patients had been enrolled while infection was active. The sequenced material came from peripheral blood. The source of this sequence is a woman of 80 years or more with COVID-19, enrolled during active disease. V gene TRBV7-2 combines with J gene TRBJ2-5; the D is unclear. The CDR3 region is CASSLVSSQETQYF. The DNA of the CDR3 is TGTGCCAGCAGCTTAGTGTCTTCCCAAGAGACCCAGTACTTC.